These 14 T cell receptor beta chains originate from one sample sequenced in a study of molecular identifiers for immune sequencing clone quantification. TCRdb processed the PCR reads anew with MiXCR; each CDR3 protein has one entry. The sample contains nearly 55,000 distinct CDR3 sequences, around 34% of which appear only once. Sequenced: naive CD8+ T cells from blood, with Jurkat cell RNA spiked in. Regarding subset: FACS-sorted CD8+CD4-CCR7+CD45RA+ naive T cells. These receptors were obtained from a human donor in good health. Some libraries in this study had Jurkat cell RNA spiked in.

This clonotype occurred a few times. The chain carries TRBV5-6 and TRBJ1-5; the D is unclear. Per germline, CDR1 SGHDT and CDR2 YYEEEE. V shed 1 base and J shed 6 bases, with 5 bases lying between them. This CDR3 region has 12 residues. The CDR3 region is CASSLYSQPQHF. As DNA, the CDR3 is TGTGCCAGCAGCTTGTACTCTCAGCCCCAGCATTTT.

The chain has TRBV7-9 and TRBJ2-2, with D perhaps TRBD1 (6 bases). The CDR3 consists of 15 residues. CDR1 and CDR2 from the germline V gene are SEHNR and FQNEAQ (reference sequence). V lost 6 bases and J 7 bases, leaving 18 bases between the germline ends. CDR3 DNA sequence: TGTGCCAGCAGGATAATACAGGGTTTGATCGGGGAGCTGTTTTTT. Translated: CASRIIQGLIGELFF.

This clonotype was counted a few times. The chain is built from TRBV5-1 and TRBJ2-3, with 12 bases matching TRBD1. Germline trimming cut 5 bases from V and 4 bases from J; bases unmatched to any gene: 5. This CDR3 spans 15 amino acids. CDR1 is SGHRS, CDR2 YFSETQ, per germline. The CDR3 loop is CASRRGQGAADTQYF. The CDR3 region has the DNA TGCGCCAGCAGAAGGGGACAGGGGGCGGCAGATACGCAGTATTTT.

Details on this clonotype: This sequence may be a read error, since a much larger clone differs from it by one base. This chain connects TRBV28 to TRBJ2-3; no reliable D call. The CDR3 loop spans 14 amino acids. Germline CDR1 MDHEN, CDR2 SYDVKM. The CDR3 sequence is CASSLVYGTDTRYF. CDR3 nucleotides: TGTGCCAGCAGTTTAGTGTACGGCACAGATACGCGGTATTTT.

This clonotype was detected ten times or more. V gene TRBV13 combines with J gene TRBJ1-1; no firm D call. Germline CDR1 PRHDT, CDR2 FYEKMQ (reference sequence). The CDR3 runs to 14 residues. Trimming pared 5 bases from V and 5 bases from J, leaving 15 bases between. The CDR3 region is CASSTELGRTEAFF. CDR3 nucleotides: TGTGCCAGCAGCACAGAACTGGGGAGGACTGAAGCTTTCTTT.

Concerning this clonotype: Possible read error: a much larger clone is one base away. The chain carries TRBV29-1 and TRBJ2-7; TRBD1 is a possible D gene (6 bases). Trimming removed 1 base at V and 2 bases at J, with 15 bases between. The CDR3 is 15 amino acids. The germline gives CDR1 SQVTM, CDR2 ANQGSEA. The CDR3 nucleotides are TGCAGCGTTGAAGGATGTCGGACAGTCACCTACGAGCAGTACTTC. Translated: CSVEGCRTVTYEQYF.

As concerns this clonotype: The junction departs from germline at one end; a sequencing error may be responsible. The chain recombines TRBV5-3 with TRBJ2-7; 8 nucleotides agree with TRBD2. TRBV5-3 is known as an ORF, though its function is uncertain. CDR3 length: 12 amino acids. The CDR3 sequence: CASSMGLGERYF. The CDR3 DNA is TGTGCCAGCAGCATGGGACTAGGCGAGCGGTACTTC.

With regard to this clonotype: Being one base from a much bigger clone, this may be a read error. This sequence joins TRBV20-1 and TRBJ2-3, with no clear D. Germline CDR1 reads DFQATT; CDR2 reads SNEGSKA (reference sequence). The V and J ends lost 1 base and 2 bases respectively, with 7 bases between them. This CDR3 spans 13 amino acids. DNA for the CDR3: TGCAGTGCTAGAGGTGCTTTCACAGATACGCAGTATTTT. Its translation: CSARGAFTDTQYF.

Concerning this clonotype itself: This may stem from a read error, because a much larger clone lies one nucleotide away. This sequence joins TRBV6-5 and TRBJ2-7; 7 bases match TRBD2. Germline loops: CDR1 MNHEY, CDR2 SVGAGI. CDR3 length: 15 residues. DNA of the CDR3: TGTGACAGCAGTCCCCAGGAGACAACGGGGGGCGAGCAGTACTTC. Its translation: CDSSPQETTGGEQYF.

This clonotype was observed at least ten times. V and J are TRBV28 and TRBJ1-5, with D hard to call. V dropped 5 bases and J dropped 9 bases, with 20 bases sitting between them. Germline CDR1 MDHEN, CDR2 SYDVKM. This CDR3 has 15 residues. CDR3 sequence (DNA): TGTGCCAGCAGTCCAGCCTATGACGGGGAGGGGCCCCAGCATTTT. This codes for CASSPAYDGEGPQHF.

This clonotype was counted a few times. The CDR3 region is CATSDLGLTSNTGELFF. In DNA, the CDR3 is TGTGCCACCAGTGATTTAGGTTTAACATCGAACACCGGGGAGCTGTTTTTT. The chain has TRBV24-1 and TRBJ2-2; no firm D call. The CDR3 is made up of 17 amino acids. Trimming took off 1 base at V and 0 bases at J, with 11 bases between the two ends. The V gene's germline CDR1 is KGHDR and CDR2 SFDVKD.

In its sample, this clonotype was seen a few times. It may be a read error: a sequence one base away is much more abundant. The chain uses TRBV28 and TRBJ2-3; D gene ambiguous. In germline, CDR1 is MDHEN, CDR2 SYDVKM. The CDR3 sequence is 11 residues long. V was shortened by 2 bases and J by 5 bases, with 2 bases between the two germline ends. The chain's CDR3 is CASSLKDTQYF. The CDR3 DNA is TGTGCCAGCAGTTTAAAAGATACGCAGTATTTT.

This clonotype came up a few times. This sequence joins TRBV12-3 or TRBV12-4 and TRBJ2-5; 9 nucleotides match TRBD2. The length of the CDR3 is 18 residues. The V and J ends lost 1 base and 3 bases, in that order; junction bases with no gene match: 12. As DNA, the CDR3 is TGTGCCAGCAGTTTAGTTCCTAGCGGGACAAAGAGTAAAGAGACCCAGTACTTC. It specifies CASSLVPSGTKSKETQYF.

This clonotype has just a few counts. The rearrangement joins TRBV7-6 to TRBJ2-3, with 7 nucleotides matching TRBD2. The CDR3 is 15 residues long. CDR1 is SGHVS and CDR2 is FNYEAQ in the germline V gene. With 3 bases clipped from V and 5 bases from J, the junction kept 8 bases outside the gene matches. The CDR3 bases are TGTGCCAGCAGCTTGGGGGGAGGGCCAATAGATACGCAGTATTTT. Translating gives CASSLGGGPIDTQYF.